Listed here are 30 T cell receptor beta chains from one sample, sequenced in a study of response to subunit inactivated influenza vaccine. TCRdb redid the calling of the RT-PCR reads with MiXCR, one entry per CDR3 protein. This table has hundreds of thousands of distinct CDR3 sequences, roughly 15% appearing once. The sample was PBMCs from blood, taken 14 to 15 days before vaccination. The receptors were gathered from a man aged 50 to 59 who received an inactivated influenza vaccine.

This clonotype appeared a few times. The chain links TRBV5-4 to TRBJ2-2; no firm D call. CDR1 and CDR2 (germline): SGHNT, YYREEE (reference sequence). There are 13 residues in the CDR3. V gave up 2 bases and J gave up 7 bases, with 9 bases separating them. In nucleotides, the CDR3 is TGTGCCAGCAGCTTAGACACGGTCGGGGAGCTGTTTTTT. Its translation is CASSLDTVGELFF.

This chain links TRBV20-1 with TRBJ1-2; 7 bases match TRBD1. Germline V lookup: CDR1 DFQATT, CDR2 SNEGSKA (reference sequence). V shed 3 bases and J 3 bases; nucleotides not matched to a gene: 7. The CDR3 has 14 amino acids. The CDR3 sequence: CSARPGQIYYGYTF. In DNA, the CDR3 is TGCAGTGCTAGGCCGGGACAGATATACTATGGCTACACCTTC.

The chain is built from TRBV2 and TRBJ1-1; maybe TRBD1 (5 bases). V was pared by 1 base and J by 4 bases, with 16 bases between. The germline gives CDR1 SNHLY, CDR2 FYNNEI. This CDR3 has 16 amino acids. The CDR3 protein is CASSEGGLGLITEAFF. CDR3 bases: TGTGCCAGCAGTGAAGGGGGGTTGGGTCTAATCACTGAAGCTTTCTTT.

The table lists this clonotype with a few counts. Written as DNA, the CDR3 is TGTGCCAGCAGCCAATCCCCGAGTAGAAACACCATATATTTT. Translating gives CASSQSPSRNTIYF. V is TRBV12-3 or TRBV12-4 and J is TRBJ1-3; D is unresolved. Between the trimmed V and J ends, which lost 6 bases and 5 bases, there was a span of 14 bases. The length of the CDR3 is 14 residues.

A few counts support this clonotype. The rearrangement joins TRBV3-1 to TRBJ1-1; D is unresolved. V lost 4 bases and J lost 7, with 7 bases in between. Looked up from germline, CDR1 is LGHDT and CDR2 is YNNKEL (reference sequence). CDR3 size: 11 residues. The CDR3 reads CASSRNVEAFF. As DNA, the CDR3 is TGTGCCAGCAGCCGGAACGTTGAAGCTTTCTTT.

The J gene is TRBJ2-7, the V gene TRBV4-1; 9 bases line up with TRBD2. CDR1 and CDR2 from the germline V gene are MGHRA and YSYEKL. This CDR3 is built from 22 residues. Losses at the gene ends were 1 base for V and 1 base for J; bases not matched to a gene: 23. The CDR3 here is CASSQVFEYYRGSGGSSYEQYF. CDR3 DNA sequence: TGCGCCAGCAGCCAAGTTTTCGAGTATTATCGGGGTAGCGGGGGTAGTTCCTACGAGCAGTACTTC.

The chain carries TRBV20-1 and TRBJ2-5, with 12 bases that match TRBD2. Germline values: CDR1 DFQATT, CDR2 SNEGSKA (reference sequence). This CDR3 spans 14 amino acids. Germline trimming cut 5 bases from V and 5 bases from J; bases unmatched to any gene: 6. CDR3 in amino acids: CSASRLAGVETQYF. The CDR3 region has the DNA TGCAGTGCTTCGCGACTAGCGGGAGTGGAGACCCAGTACTTC.

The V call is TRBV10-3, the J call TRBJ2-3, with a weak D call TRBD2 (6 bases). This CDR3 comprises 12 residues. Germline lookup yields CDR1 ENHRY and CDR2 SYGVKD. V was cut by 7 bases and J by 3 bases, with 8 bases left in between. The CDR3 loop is CAITGGTDTQYF. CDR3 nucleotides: TGTGCCATCACCGGAGGGACAGATACGCAGTATTTT.

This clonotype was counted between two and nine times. CDR3 nucleotide sequence: TGTGCCAGCAGTCCCTGGGGCGCTAATGAAAAACTGTTTTTT. This codes for CASSPWGANEKLFF. V gene TRBV6-1 combines with J gene TRBJ1-4, with D tentatively TRBD1 (5 bases). The CDR3 spans 14 residues. V was cut by 5 bases and J by 3 bases, with 10 bases left in between. Germline V gives CDR1 MNHNS, CDR2 SASEGT.

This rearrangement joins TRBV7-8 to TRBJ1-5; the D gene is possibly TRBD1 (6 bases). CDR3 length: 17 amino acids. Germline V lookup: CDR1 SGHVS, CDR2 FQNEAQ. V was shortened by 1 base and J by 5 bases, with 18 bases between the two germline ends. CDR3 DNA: TGTGCCAGCAGCTTAGTAGGGTCGGGCTCAGGGGATCAGCCCCAGCATTTT. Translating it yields CASSLVGSGSGDQPQHF.

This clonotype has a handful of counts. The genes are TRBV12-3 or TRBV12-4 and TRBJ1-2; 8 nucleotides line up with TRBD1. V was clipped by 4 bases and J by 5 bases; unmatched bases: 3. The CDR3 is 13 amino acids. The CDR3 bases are TGTGCCAGCAGTTCTTACAGGGGGTATGGCTACACCTTC. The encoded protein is CASSSYRGYGYTF.

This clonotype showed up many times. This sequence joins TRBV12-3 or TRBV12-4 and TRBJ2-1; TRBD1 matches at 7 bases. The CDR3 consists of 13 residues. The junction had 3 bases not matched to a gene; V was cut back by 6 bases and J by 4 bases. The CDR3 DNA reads TGTGCCAGCAGGGGGACAGCTTACAATGAGCAGTTCTTC. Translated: CASRGTAYNEQFF.

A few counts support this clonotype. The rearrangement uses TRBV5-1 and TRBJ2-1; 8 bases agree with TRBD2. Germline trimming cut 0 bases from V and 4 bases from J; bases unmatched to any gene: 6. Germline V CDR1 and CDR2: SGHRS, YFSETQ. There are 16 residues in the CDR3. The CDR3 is CASSLVAGLEYNEQFF. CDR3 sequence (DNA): TGCGCCAGCAGCTTGGTGGCGGGACTAGAATACAATGAGCAGTTCTTC.

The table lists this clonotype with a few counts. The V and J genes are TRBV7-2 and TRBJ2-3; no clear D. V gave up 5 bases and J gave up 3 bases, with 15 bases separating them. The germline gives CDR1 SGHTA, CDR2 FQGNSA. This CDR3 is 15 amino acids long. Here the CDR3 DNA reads TGTGCCAGCAGCGGACGATTCGACCGTACAGATACGCAGTATTTT. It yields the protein CASSGRFDRTDTQYF.

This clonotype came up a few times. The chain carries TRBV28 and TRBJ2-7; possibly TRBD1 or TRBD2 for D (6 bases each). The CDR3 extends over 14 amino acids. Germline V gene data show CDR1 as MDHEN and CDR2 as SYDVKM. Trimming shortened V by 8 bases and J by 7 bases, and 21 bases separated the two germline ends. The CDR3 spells CASRRDTRFWEQYF. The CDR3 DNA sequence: TGTGCCAGCCGGAGGGACACCCGTTTCTGGGAGCAGTACTTC.

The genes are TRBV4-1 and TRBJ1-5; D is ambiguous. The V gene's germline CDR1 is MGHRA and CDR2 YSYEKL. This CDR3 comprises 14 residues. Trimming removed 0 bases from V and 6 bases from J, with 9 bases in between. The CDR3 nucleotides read TGCGCCAGCAGCCAAGATGGGGTAGGTCAGCCCCAGCATTTT. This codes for CASSQDGVGQPQHF.

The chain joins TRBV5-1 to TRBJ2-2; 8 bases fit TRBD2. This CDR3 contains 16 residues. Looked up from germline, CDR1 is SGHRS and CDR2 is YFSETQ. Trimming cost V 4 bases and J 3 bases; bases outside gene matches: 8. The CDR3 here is CASSARGLVDTGELFF. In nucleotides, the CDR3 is TGCGCCAGCAGCGCACGGGGACTAGTAGACACCGGGGAGCTGTTTTTT. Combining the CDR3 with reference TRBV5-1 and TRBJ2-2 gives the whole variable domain KAGVTQTPRYLIKTRGQQVTLSCSPISGHRSVSWYQQTPGQGLQFLFEYFSETQRNKGNFPGRFSGRQFSNSRSEMNVSTLELGDSALYLCASSARGLVDTGELFFGEGSRLTVL.

The CDR3 region is CASSLHFSGGRNEQFF. The CDR3 DNA sequence: TGTGCCAGCAGTTTGCATTTTTCAGGGGGCAGGAATGAGCAGTTCTTC. The chain has TRBV28 and TRBJ2-1; 8 bases map to TRBD1. The CDR3 loop spans 16 amino acids. The ends lost 3 bases at V and 7 bases at J; junction bases unmatched: 11. The germline gives CDR1 MDHEN, CDR2 SYDVKM.

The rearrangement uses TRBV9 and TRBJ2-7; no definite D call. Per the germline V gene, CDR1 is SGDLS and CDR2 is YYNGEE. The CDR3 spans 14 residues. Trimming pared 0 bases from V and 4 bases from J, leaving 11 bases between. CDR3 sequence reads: CASSVGTLGYEQYF. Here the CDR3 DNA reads TGTGCCAGCAGCGTAGGGACGCTCGGTTACGAGCAGTACTTC.

The chain's CDR3 is CASRTTGLGAEQFF. The CDR3 nucleotides read TGTGCCAGCAGAACGACGGGACTAGGCGCTGAGCAGTTCTTC. The J gene is TRBJ2-1, the V gene TRBV6-1, with 8 bases matching TRBD2. Germline loops: CDR1 MNHNS, CDR2 SASEGT. This CDR3 has 14 residues. The junction had 10 bases not matched to a gene; V was cut back by 6 bases and J by 9 bases.

The CDR3 here is CSAQYRGEPQHF. In DNA form, the CDR3 reads TGCAGCGCCCAATACAGGGGCGAGCCCCAGCATTTT. The genes are TRBV29-1 and TRBJ1-5; TRBD1 matches 7 bases. The CDR3 length is 12 residues. Germline loops: CDR1 SQVTM, CDR2 ANQGSEA. V gave up 7 bases and J gave up 8 bases; unmatched junction bases: 8.

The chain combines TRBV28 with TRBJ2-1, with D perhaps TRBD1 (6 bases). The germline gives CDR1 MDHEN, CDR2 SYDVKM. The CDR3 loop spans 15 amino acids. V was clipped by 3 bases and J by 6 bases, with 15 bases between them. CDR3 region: CASSFGQGSSNEQFF. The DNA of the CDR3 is TGTGCCAGCAGTTTCGGGCAGGGGAGTTCCAATGAGCAGTTCTTC.

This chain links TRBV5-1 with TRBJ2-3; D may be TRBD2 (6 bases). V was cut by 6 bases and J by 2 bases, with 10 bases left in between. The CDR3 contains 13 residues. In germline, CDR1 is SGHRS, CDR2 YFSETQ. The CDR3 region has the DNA TGCGCCAGCACTTGGCGGGACACAGATACGCAGTATTTT. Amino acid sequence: CASTWRDTDTQYF.

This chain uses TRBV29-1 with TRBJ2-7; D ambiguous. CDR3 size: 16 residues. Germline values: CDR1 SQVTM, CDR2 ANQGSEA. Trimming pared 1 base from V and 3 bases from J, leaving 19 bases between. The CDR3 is CSVEGGQTFRNYEQYF. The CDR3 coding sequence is TGCAGCGTTGAAGGGGGTCAGACATTCAGGAACTACGAGCAGTACTTC.

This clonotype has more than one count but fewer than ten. The CDR3 sequence is CASSQDLRSSTQYF. Here the CDR3 DNA reads TGTGCCAGCAGCCAAGACTTAAGGTCTAGTACGCAGTATTTT. This rearrangement joins TRBV4-2 to TRBJ2-3; the D is unclear. The CDR3 contains 14 residues. The V gene lost 0 bases and the J gene lost 8 bases, with 12 bases spanning the gap. CDR1 is LGHNA, CDR2 YNFKEQ, per germline.

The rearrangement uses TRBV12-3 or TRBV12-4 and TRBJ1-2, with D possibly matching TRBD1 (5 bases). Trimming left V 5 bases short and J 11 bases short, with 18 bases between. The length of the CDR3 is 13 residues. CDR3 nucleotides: TGTGCCAGCAGTCCGGTTGGCGAGAGGGGATACACCTTC. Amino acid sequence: CASSPVGERGYTF.

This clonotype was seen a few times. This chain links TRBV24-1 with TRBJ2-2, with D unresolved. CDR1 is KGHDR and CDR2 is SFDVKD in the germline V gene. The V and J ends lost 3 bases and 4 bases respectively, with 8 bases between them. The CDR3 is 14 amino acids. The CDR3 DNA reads TGTGCCACCAGTGATGTACGCTCCACCGGGGAGCTGTTTTTT. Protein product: CATSDVRSTGELFF.

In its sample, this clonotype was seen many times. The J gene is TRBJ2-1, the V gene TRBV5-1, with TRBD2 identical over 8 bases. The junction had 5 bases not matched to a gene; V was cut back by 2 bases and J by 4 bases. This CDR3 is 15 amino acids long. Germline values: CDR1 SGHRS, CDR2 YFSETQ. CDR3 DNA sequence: TGCGCCAGCAGCTTAGCGGGAGAGGTTTACAATGAGCAGTTCTTC. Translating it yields CASSLAGEVYNEQFF.

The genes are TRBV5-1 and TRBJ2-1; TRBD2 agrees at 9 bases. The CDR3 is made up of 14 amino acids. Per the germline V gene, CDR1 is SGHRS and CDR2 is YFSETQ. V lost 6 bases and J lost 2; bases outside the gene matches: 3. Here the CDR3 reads CASMSGGTYNEQFF. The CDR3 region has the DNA TGCGCCAGCATGAGCGGGGGGACCTACAATGAGCAGTTCTTC.

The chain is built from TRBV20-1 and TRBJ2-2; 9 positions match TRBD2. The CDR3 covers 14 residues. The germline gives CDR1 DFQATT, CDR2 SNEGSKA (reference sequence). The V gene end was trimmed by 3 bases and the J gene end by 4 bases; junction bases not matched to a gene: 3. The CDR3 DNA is TGCAGTGCTAGGAGTAGCGGGAGCACCGGGGAGCTGTTTTTT. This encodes CSARSSGSTGELFF.